Sequencing of this T cell receptor beta chain was carried out in a study of cytomegalovirus exposure and HLA in healthy donors. Study-level results: TCR beta sequences reportedly predicted most subjects' HLA-A and HLA-B alleles accurately. There were several of the most significant clusters that appeared linked to common viral pathogens in a later analysis. Previous analysis showed most TCR beta V segments were productive about 87% or about 30% of the time. It was reported that the classifier diagnosed cytomegalovirus status with high specificity and sensitivity in both the original and validation cohorts.

As concerns this clone: Its antigen remains unknown.

The germline CDR1 and CDR2 sequences are SGHDT and YYEEEE. CDR3 length: 19 residues. Trimming removed 2 bases from V and 4 bases from J; junction bases left unmatched: 16. This PCR relied on a set of 60 Vbeta primers and 13 Jbeta primers. Assay used: immunoSEQ multiplex PCR; TCRdb lists only in-frame clones, some missing. The sample includes approximately 150,000 clones, roughly 75% of them seen just once. V gene TRBV5-6 combines with J gene TRBJ2-3; TRBD1 aligns across 10 bases. This receptor was obtained from a female donor in good health and CMV-seronegative. The material sequenced was PBMCs. CDR3 bases: TGTGCCAGCAGCTTATACTACCGCCGGGACAGGGGAGGCCCAGATACGCAGTATTTT. Translated, it gives CASSLYYRRDRGGPDTQYF.